This passage covers 27 T cell receptor beta chains from one sample sequenced in a study of blood T cell repertoires in COVID-19. Sequencing was performed with immunoSEQ multiplex PCR; in TCRdb, only in-frame clones are kept and a portion is missing. This table holds fewer than 25,000 clones, about 88% found once. Input material: peripheral blood. These TCRs come from a human donor with acute or convalescent COVID-19. The donor label of this sample is uncertain.

J is TRBJ2-7 and V is TRBV19; 8 bases line up with TRBD1. The trim removed 10 bases at V and 0 bases at J, leaving 11 bases unmatched. CDR3 length equals 15 residues. Germline CDR1 LNHDA, CDR2 SQIVND (reference sequence). CDR3 sequence: CAKMGDRLCSYEQYF. The CDR3 DNA is TGTGCCAAAATGGGGGACAGGCTCTGCTCCTACGAGCAGTACTTC.

The chain links TRBV5-8 to TRBJ2-4; possible D gene TRBD1, 6 bases. Trimming removed 0 bases at V and 0 bases at J, with 10 bases between. The germline V gene encodes CDR1 SGHTS and CDR2 YDEGEE. The CDR3 has 16 amino acids. The CDR3 reads CASSLGTVLAKNIQYF. The CDR3 bases are TGTGCCAGCAGCTTGGGGACAGTATTAGCCAAAAACATTCAGTACTTC.

About this clone: Mismatch with germline at one junction end may stem from a read error. The chain combines TRBV29-1 with TRBJ2-1; TRBD2 matches 11 bases. From germline, CDR1 is SQVTM and CDR2 ANQGSEA. The CDR3 has 12 residues. The CDR3 DNA reads as TGCAGCGTTATGGGACTAGCGGCCCGCTGGGTCTTC. It is translated as CSVMGLAARWVF.

J is TRBJ2-7 and V is TRBV6-5; D is unclear. In germline, CDR1 is MNHEY, CDR2 SVGAGI. Trimming took off 4 bases at V and 4 bases at J, with 5 bases between the two ends. The CDR3 runs 11 residues. Written as DNA, the CDR3 is TGTGCCAGCAGTTTAGAATACGAGCAGTACTTC. Amino acids: CASSLEYEQYF.

The genes are TRBV7-6 and TRBJ2-1, with a possible D match to TRBD2 (6 bases). CDR1 and CDR2 from the germline V gene are SGHVS and FNYEAQ. This CDR3 has 15 residues. V lost 4 bases and J 1 base, leaving 11 bases between the germline ends. For the CDR3, the DNA is TGTGCCAGCAGCTCCGCCCGGGGGTCCTACAATGAGCAGTTCTTC. Translation gives CASSSARGSYNEQFF.

V gene TRBV11-2 combines with J gene TRBJ1-4, with D perhaps TRBD1 (5 bases). V was cut by 5 bases and J by 2 bases, with 15 bases left in between. This CDR3 has 16 amino acids. Looked up from germline, CDR1 is SGHAT and CDR2 is FQNNGV. CDR3 sequence reads: CASSIRGKSTNEKLFF. CDR3 coding DNA: TGTGCCAGCAGCATAAGGGGCAAGAGTACTAATGAAAAACTGTTTTTT.

This rearrangement joins TRBV7-3 to TRBJ2-1; 14 nucleotides align to TRBD2. The V and J ends lost 3 bases and 8 bases, in that order; junction bases with no gene match: 3. CDR3 size: 15 residues. Germline lookup yields CDR1 SGHTA and CDR2 FQGTGA. The CDR3: CASSLGLAGVDEQFF. The CDR3 nucleotides are TGTGCCAGCAGCTTGGGACTAGCGGGGGTTGATGAGCAGTTCTTC.

CDR3 sequence (DNA): TGTGCCTGGAGTCCAAATAGGGGGTTCTCTGGAAACACCATATATTTT. Translating gives CAWSPNRGFSGNTIYF. The V call is TRBV30, the J call TRBJ1-3; tentative D call: TRBD1 (6 bases). From germline, CDR1 is GTSNPN and CDR2 SVGIG (reference sequence). V was shortened by 2 bases and J by 0 bases, with 14 bases between the two germline ends. This CDR3 has 16 residues.

This chain connects TRBV3-1 (or the pseudogene TRBV3-2) to TRBJ1-6; D may be TRBD1 (6 bases). This CDR3 region has 15 residues. The germline CDR1 and CDR2 sequences are LGHDT and YNNKEL (reference sequence). Trimming shortened V by 6 bases and J by 7 bases, and 16 bases separated the two germline ends. DNA of the CDR3: TGTGCCAGCAGTGCCTTAGGGGACACCAATTCACCCCTCCACTTT. Protein: CASSALGDTNSPLHF.

The rearrangement joins TRBV3-1 (or the pseudogene TRBV3-2) to TRBJ2-3, with a possible D match to TRBD2 (6 bases). The CDR3 has 14 amino acids. Germline CDR1 is LGHDT and CDR2 is YNNKEL (reference sequence). The V end was cut by 1 base, the J end by 4 bases, with 9 bases between. This chain's CDR3 is CASSQGLGSDTQYF. DNA for the CDR3: TGTGCCAGCAGCCAAGGACTAGGATCAGATACGCAGTATTTT.

This rearrangement joins TRBV12-5 to TRBJ2-5, with D possibly being TRBD2 (6 bases). The V and J ends lost 0 bases and 5 bases respectively, with 13 bases between them. CDR3 size: 15 residues. Germline CDR1 and CDR2: LGHNT and FRNRAP. The CDR3 loop is CASGLVRAGGETQYF. The DNA of the CDR3 is TGTGCTAGTGGTTTGGTACGGGCAGGAGGGGAGACCCAGTACTTC.

The chain recombines TRBV18 with TRBJ2-1; D is perhaps TRBD1 (6 bases). CDR1 and CDR2 from the germline V gene are KGHSH and LQKENI. The ends were cut back, 5 bases at V and 1 base at J, with 24 bases in the middle. This CDR3 region has 19 residues. CDR3 loop: CASSGGSARQALSYNEQFF. Here the CDR3 DNA reads TGTGCCAGCTCAGGGGGTTCAGCCCGACAGGCCTTGTCCTACAATGAGCAGTTCTTC.

The sample holds a few counts of this clone. The chain links TRBV6-5 to TRBJ2-2, with D possibly being TRBD1 (6 bases). CDR1 and CDR2 (germline): MNHEY, SVGAGI. The CDR3 sequence is 14 residues long. V was pared by 6 bases and J by 3 bases, with 11 bases between. CDR3 sequence: CASRGEGDTGELFF. CDR3 bases: TGTGCCAGCAGGGGCGAGGGGGACACCGGGGAGCTGTTTTTT.

This clone was found once. The rearrangement joins TRBV3-1 (or the pseudogene TRBV3-2) to TRBJ2-3, with 8 bases aligning to TRBD2. Germline CDR1 and CDR2: LGHDT and YNNKEL (reference sequence). J lost 4 bases, V lost 5 bases, and 11 bases had no gene match. CDR3 length: 16 amino acids. The CDR3 sequence is CASSLMGAGAPDTQYF. CDR3 DNA: TGTGCCAGCAGCTTGATGGGAGCGGGAGCACCAGATACGCAGTATTTT.

This chain links TRBV9 with TRBJ1-6; a possible D gene is TRBD1 (5 bases). The CDR3 sequence is 15 residues long. V lost 1 base and J lost 7, with 12 bases in between. Germline values: CDR1 SGDLS, CDR2 YYNGEE. CDR3 in amino acids: CASSVWGEMNSPLHF. In DNA form, the CDR3 reads TGTGCCAGCAGCGTATGGGGGGAGATGAATTCACCCCTCCACTTT. Together with reference TRBV9 and TRBJ1-6, the CDR3 gives the full variable domain: DSGVTQTPKHLITATGQRVTLRCSPRSGDLSVYWYQQSLDQGLQFLIQYYNGEERAKGNILERFSAQQFPDLHSELNLSSLELGDSALYFCASSVWGEMNSPLHFGNGTRLTVT.

The chain employs TRBV19 and TRBJ2-2; D gene uncertain. Trimming left V 2 bases short and J 8 bases short, with 6 bases between. Germline assignment: CDR1 LNHDA and CDR2 SQIVND (reference sequence). The CDR3 totals 12 residues. The CDR3 DNA sequence: TGTGCCAGTAGTATACCCCCTGGGGAGCTGTTTTTT. As protein: CASSIPPGELFF.

The V gene is TRBV18, the J gene TRBJ1-2, with D perhaps TRBD1 (6 bases). Germline lookup yields CDR1 KGHSH and CDR2 LQKENI. With 1 base removed from V and 2 bases from J, the gap between germline ends came to 8 bases. The CDR3 has 14 residues. In DNA, the CDR3 is TGTGCCAGCTCACCACAGGGGGTCAACTATGGCTACACCTTC. Protein product: CASSPQGVNYGYTF.

This sequence joins TRBV5-6 and TRBJ2-7; 10 bases are a match to TRBD2. CDR1 and CDR2 (germline): SGHDT, YYEEEE. The CDR3 totals 15 residues. V shed 4 bases and J 5 bases; nucleotides not matched to a gene: 9. CDR3 in DNA: TGTGCCAGCAGCCAAAGGACTAGCGGTTTTGACGAGCAGTACTTC. This codes for CASSQRTSGFDEQYF. The full variable domain, with the rest looked up from reference TRBV5-6 and TRBJ2-7, is DAGVTQSPTHLIKTRGQQVTLRCSPKSGHDTVSWYQQALGQGPQFIFQYYEEEERQRGNFPDRFSGHQFPNYSSELNVNALLLGDSALYLCASSQRTSGFDEQYFGPGTRLTVT.

The rearrangement uses TRBV19 and TRBJ1-3, with 8 bases lining up with TRBD1. There are 14 residues in the CDR3. Germline V gives CDR1 LNHDA, CDR2 SQIVND (reference sequence). Losses at the gene ends were 7 bases for V and 0 bases for J; bases not matched to a gene: 2. CDR3 sequence reads: CASTGGFSGNTIYF. CDR3 nucleotide sequence: TGTGCCAGTACAGGGGGCTTCTCTGGAAACACCATATATTTT.

This rearrangement joins TRBV2 to TRBJ2-3; D is perhaps TRBD2 (6 bases). Trimming shortened V by 5 bases and J by 11 bases, and 11 bases separated the two germline ends. Germline V gives CDR1 SNHLY, CDR2 FYNNEI. This CDR3 spans 11 amino acids. CDR3 amino acids: CASSSGSRQYF. In DNA, the CDR3 is TGTGCCAGCAGTAGCGGGTCCCGGCAGTATTTT. Looking up the rest from reference TRBV2 and TRBJ2-3 gives the full variable domain: EPEVTQTPSHQVTQMGQEVILRCVPISNHLYFYWYRQILGQKVEFLVSFYNNEISEKSEIFDDQFSVERPDGSNFTLKIRSTKLEDSAMYFCASSSGSRQYFGPGTRLTVL.

On this clone itself: Because it lacks the conserved phenylalanine or tryptophan at the end, this CDR3 is likely a read error. The DNA is left out, because the CDR3 cannot be placed on it with certainty; the CDR3 is given as TCRdb lists it. The chain couples TRBV12-3 or TRBV12-4 to TRBJ1-4; no check of the table's D call, TRBD1, against the DNA was made. The CDR3 length is 8 residues, termini included. CDR3 amino acids: CASSLGRT.

The chain couples TRBV4-2 to TRBJ2-1, with a tentative D call TRBD2 (6 bases). The CDR3 consists of 15 residues. The V end lost 5 bases, the J end lost 3 bases, and 14 bases lay between the germline ends. Germline values: CDR1 LGHNA, CDR2 YNFKEQ. CDR3 in amino acids: CASSSPGTFYNEQFF. The DNA of the CDR3 is TGTGCCAGCAGCTCCCCCGGGACTTTCTACAATGAGCAGTTCTTC.

The CDR3 protein is CASSMGSRGTGELFF. The CDR3 DNA follows: TGTGCCAGCAGCATGGGAAGCAGGGGCACCGGGGAGCTGTTTTTT. The chain has TRBV9 and TRBJ2-2; possibly TRBD1 for D (6 bases). Germline-derived CDR1 and CDR2 are SGDLS and YYNGEE. The CDR3 totals 15 residues. Trimming took 4 bases from V and 4 from J, leaving 14 bases between them.

This clone appeared a single time. The chain combines TRBV28 with TRBJ2-1, with D unclear. The V end lost 8 bases, the J end lost 10 bases, and 12 bases lay between the germline ends. The V gene's germline CDR1 is MDHEN and CDR2 SYDVKM. This CDR3 is 11 amino acids long. CDR3 residues: CASGIPSEQFF. The CDR3 nucleotides read TGTGCCAGCGGCATTCCCTCCGAGCAGTTCTTC.

The gene calls are TRBV7-8 and TRBJ2-1, with 7 bases aligning to TRBD2. The junction had 13 bases not matched to a gene; V was cut back by 2 bases and J by 9 bases. This CDR3 has 16 residues. Per germline, CDR1 SGHVS and CDR2 FQNEAQ. The CDR3 is CASSLYRAGASSEQFF. CDR3 in DNA: TGTGCCAGCAGCTTATACCGGGCGGGAGCGTCGAGTGAGCAGTTCTTC.

This chain links TRBV19 with TRBJ2-2; maybe TRBD2 (5 bases). CDR1 and CDR2 (germline): LNHDA, SQIVND (reference sequence). V was shortened by 3 bases and J by 5 bases, with 16 bases between the two germline ends. This CDR3 has 16 residues. The CDR3 spells CASSIPPPGSTGELFF. The CDR3 coding sequence is TGTGCCAGTAGTATTCCCCCCCCGGGATCTACCGGGGAGCTGTTTTTT.

The genes are TRBV27 and TRBJ1-2; D perhaps matches TRBD1 (6 bases). Trimming removed 4 bases at V and 8 bases at J, with 20 bases between. The CDR3 has 15 amino acids. CDR1 is MNHEY and CDR2 is SMNVEV in the germline V gene (reference sequence). CDR3 bases: TGTGCCAGCAGTTCCCGACAGGTAGCAGATTTCGGCTACACCTTC. This encodes CASSSRQVADFGYTF.